Included here is one T cell receptor beta chain sequence, with context. The antigen is unknown. The CDR3 length is 16 residues. The V gene lost 2 bases and the J gene lost 3 bases, with 17 bases spanning the gap. The V gene's germline CDR1 is MDHEN and CDR2 SYDVKM. This sample was taken from a study of cytomegalovirus exposure and HLA in healthy donors. Notes on the study in general: In a later analysis, across HLA loci, associated TCR counts were highest for DRB1, lowest for HLA-C.

With 60 Vbeta and 13 Jbeta primers, the PCR was carried out. TCRdb keeps only in-frame clones here, not all; method: immunoSEQ multiplex PCR. The sample contains some 93,000 clones, 78% of which appear only once. This TCR was sampled from a woman aged 40 to 55 in good health and CMV-seronegative. The chain carries TRBV28 and TRBJ2-7; D is undetermined. The sequenced sample was PBMCs. The chain's CDR3 is CASSLTFSRNDYEQYF. The CDR3 region has the DNA TGTGCCAGCAGTTTAACCTTCTCGCGGAATGACTACGAGCAGTACTTC.